This TCR beta chain comes out of a study of blood T cell dynamics during melanoma immunotherapy (TCRdb year 2020). Turning to the overall study: Patients with metastatic melanoma were treated with first-line pembrolizumab or nivolumab plus ipilimumab as standard of care in the United Kingdom. To find early correlates of response, peripheral T cell receptor repertoires were profiled in metastatic melanoma patients before and after one cycle of checkpoint inhibitor therapy. The training cohort was made up of consecutive patients, while a further independent group of patients from the same centre was pooled to form an external validation set.

A fixed 350 ng of DNA was loaded for every bulk PBMC sample. TCR beta CDR3 sequences were amplified from genomic DNA using the immunoSEQ TCRb Assay kit according to manufacturer instructions. The KAPA Library Quantification Kit for Illumina platforms was used to quantify pooled libraries by qPCR. Sequencing of the pooled libraries was done on an Illumina NextSeq 500, with clustering at about 0.55-1.2 pM. Under the source paper's analysis protocol: TCR data were analyzed with immunoSEQ ANALYZER and the R LymphoSeq package. A rearrangement efficiency score was calculated as productive divided by the sum of productive and non-productive CDR3 sequences. Within each patient, timepoints were compared pairwise for clonality, measured with the Gini coefficient, and for diversity, measured with the Renyi index at alpha=1. In LymphoSeq, clonal relatedness was computed using an edit distance of 3, and repertoire similarity was computed using the Bhattacharyya coefficient. To classify response, a linear discriminant analysis based on week-3 changes in clonality and diversity was built with the R MASS and caret packages. The source is immuneACCESS, and TCRdb retained only in-frame sequences with V and J called. Part of the clones is not carried over; for the studies checked, unresolved V genes explain less than half of this, and the remainder is unexplained. V, J and clone size reflect that table, while D and trimming were determined from the DNA. This sample gives 4,500 to 6,000 clones in total; 65% to 85% of them show up just once. About a tenth of the sample is held by the ten biggest clonotypes.

Overall results and qualifications from the work: Whether the T cell clones driving repertoire changes were melanoma-specific or reflected general immune activation could not be determined in the study. The relatively small sample size was acknowledged as potentially limiting generalization of the results. Patients who later achieved disease control showed a bifurcated PBMC repertoire reorganization at W3, with increased clonality or increased diversity, unlike progressors.

Concerning this clone: It lacks a known antigen. Base qualities are not provided; no much larger clone lies one nucleotide away.

Looking up the germline V gene (reference sequence) yields CDR1 MNHEY and CDR2 SMNVEV. For this chain, trimming is 3 bases at the V end and 7 bases at the J end, and the number of junction bases without a gene match is 5. Counted from cysteine to phenylalanine, this CDR3 has 13 amino acids. The CDR3 DNA has 39 bases and is translated from base 1. The time point label, as the study defines it: week 3, after first cycle of checkpoint inhibitor. Blood was sampled before treatment (T0) and at week 3 (W3), after the first cycle of checkpoint blockade. Except for two patients with rapid clinical progression, response was assessed 12 weeks after the first infusion by RECIST 1.1; disease control meant complete response, partial response or stable disease. Patients with prior systemic cancer treatment, concomitant immunosuppressant therapy or synchronous other active malignancies were excluded. Both bulk PBMC and plasma cell-free DNA were sequenced for TCR beta so that circulating cells and T cell turnover could be tracked. Lymphoprep and SepMate tubes were used to isolate PBMC from blood, and red cell lysis was then performed. QIAamp DNA Blood Mini kits were used to extract DNA from PBMC and from sorted T cell subsets.

The specimen was blood, collected from a patient treated with checkpoint blockade. The chain is encoded by TRBV27 joined to TRBJ1-2, with TRBD1 matching 7 junction bases. The TCR originated in a human donor with melanoma. The CDR3 region reads CASSFRQGGGYTF. The base sequence is TGTGCCAGCAGTTTTCGGCAGGGGGGTGGCTACACCTTC.